Given below is one T cell receptor beta chain in context. Its antigen is still unknown. These data belong to a study of Graves' ophthalmopathy and Graves' hyperthyroidism. Findings and caveats of the study: In blood, most expanded thyroid clonotypes above 0.001 frequency were also detected.

The CDR3 sequence is 15 residues long. V was pared by 4 bases and J by 5 bases, with 8 bases of the junction left unmatched. CDR1 ENHRY and CDR2 SYGVKD come from the germline V gene. Presentation of ophthalmopathy in the donors involved moderate-to-severe activity, CAS ≥3, NOSPECS ≥4 and a duration under 3 months. Diagnostic conclusions were grounded in clinical symptoms, serum thyroxine, TRAb, thyroid ultrasound and orbital computed tomography. Transcripts of RNA were the source for amplifying TCR beta CDR3 regions. RT-PCR with HTBI primers came first, then second-round multiplex PCR. TCRdb reprocessed the multiplex PCR reads via MiXCR and lists one record per CDR3 protein. The sample shows hundreds of thousands of distinct CDR3 sequences, 35% to 50% of them seen only once.

Source material: peripheral blood. The receptor comes from an adult man with Graves' ophthalmopathy. The J gene is TRBJ1-1, the V gene TRBV10-3; 9 positions agree with TRBD1. The CDR3 DNA reads as TGTGCCATCAGTGGCTCTAGACAGGGGGATACTGAAGCTTTCTTT. It translates to CAISGSRQGDTEAFF.